This T cell receptor beta chain was observed in a study of regulatory T cells in long-lasting Graves disease. Study-wide context: Newly diagnosed Graves' patients had under 3 months of antithyroid drugs. General observations from the study: Persistent Graves' patients possessed reduced TCR diversity relative to recently diagnosed ones. Persistent disease exhibited a predilection for TRBV28, TRBJ1-2 and TRBJ2-5.

Relying on iRepertoire HTBI primers and Arm-PCR of CDR3 regions, the team built TCR beta libraries. TCRdb independently ran MiXCR on the multiplex PCR reads; one entry per CDR3 protein. The sample lists about 320,000 distinct CDR3 sequences, over 15% seen once, with about 38% in the top ten. The sample holds a few counts of this clonotype. Its antigen is undetermined. CDR1 is DFQATT and CDR2 is SNEGSKA in the germline V gene (reference sequence). Trimming removed 4 bases from V and 3 bases from J; junction bases left unmatched: 8. This CDR3 is built from 14 residues. Sample time point: newly diagnosed GD, antithyroid drugs for less than 3 months. Following extraction of RNA from PBMCs, that RNA was used to make the TCR library. An endocrinology department in Xi'an, China, supplied the patients.

This sequence was found in a female donor with Graves disease. Here the sequenced sample was peripheral blood mononuclear cells (PBMCs), taken at new diagnosis, from a patient treated with antithyroid drugs. The gene calls are TRBV20-1 and TRBJ2-7, with 8 nucleotides matching TRBD2. The CDR3 nucleotides read TGCAGTGCTATTAGAGTAGCGGGATACTACGAGCAGTACTTC. Protein sequence: CSAIRVAGYYEQYF.